The subject of this entry is one T cell receptor beta chain. This may stem from a read error, because a much larger clone lies one nucleotide away. Total RNA (roughly 0.45 ug) served as template for TCR beta cDNA synthesis primed by a constant-region primer. Libraries for TCR beta were built through three nested multiplex PCR rounds, which together made up a slightly modified ARM-PCR procedure. The two initial PCR rounds, around 11 cycles each, used TRBV1-TRBV30 forward and C-beta reverse primers. From the multiplex PCR reads, TCRdb called clonotypes with MiXCR, one entry per CDR3 protein. The data hold tens of thousands of distinct CDR3 sequences, with roughly 78% observed a single time. Without any cell sorting, about 18-31 mg of bulk tissue yielded co-extracted RNA and DNA. Each tumor sample had over 80% viable tumor cells. The germline V gene encodes CDR1 MNHNY and CDR2 SVGAGI (reference sequence). The CDR3 has 16 residues. V gave up 6 bases and J gave up 5 bases; unmatched junction bases: 6.

This record comes from a study of tumor-infiltrating lymphocytes in primary liver carcinoma. J is TRBJ2-2 and V is TRBV6-6, with 13 nucleotides matching TRBD2. Input material: liver tumor tissue from sampling region 3. Subset in this sample: tumor region T3, left-lateral pole. This TCR came from a woman aged 25-40 years with primary liver carcinoma and hepatitis B virus infection. The CDR3 DNA reads TGTGCCAGCAGATCCGAGGGACTAGCGGGAACCGGGGAGCTGTTTTTT. Its translation: CASRSEGLAGTGELFF.